This T cell receptor (beta chain) is from a study of T cell responses to AZD1222 COVID-19 vaccine (TCRdb year 2021). In terms of the full investigation: Because spike-specific TCR depth and breadth did not differ between the two schedules, AZD1222 recipients who got a second dose at roughly 4 weeks were pooled with those who got a second dose at roughly 12 weeks. A total of over 230 trial participants underwent TCR sequencing, of whom around 200 received two doses of AZD1222 and about 26 received two doses of the MenACWY control vaccine. Trial participants were enrolled by age into subgroups of 18-55, 56-69 and 70-plus years, and around 140, 26 and 57 TCR-sequenced participants, respectively, were included in these subgroups. Overall study results and their limits: The 56-69-year group was small, and its depth increase did not reach significance, likely because of low power. Because no day 14 peak-response samples were available, the repertoires could be characterized only after the peak T cell response. CD4 TCRs associated with the vaccine covered the entire spike protein, and the dominant responses were in regions 160-218 and 743-854. Nearly half of unique spike-specific TCRs reportedly recognized epitopes outside regions mutated in the B.1.351 and B.1.1.7 variants. Conclusions about previously exposed vaccinees are limited, since just a handful of AZD1222 recipients were seropositive for SARS-CoV-2 at baseline. Participants were mostly white British and included more females than males, and it was suggested by the authors that clonal diversity may have been underestimated. After two AZD1222 doses, both the breadth and the depth of spike-specific TCRs were significantly higher than at day 0 and than in MenACWY recipients.

Reading the label with the study, this specimen's time point is: baseline before first vaccination. Samples from vaccinated people were obtained from the UK trials COV001 and COV002, which included a single-blind randomized controlled phase 2/3 trial of AZD1222 (ChAdOx1 nCoV-19) in healthy adults. For TCRbeta chain sequencing, PBMC samples from trial participants were taken at day 0 and at day 28 after the second dose. The CDR3 regions of human TCRbeta chains were subjected to immunosequencing. For the original study's pipeline: Repertoire TCRs were matched against a reference library of SARS-CoV-2-specific TCRs generated with the MIRA antigen-specificity platform. Breadth meant the fraction of unique TCRs that were SARS-CoV-2-associated, whereas depth meant the fraction of total T cells that were SARS-CoV-2-associated. Using the MIRA data, every spike-specific TCR was mapped to the spike region that the TCR reacted to and assigned to either a CD4 or a CD8 class. Log10-transformed breadth and depth values were compared by one-way ANOVA with Sidak's multiple comparisons tests. Entries here come from immuneACCESS through TCRdb and include only in-frame sequences with V and J called. Some clones fail to appear in such tables; in the studies checked, an unresolved V gene covers under half of the shortfall, and the cause of the remainder is unknown. V, J and clone size are those of that table, while D and trimming were read from the DNA. The table for this sample lists tens of thousands of clones; about 72% of them were counted only once. The ten largest make up 20% to 25% of the sample.

Of note for this clone: Its antigen remains undetermined. It has no much larger one-base neighbor in the sample; base qualities were not kept.

The CDR3 contains 15 residues, cysteine and phenylalanine counted. Left in the record is the CDR3 DNA by itself, 45 bases read in frame from the first base. Compared with germline, V lacks 3 bases and J lacks 4 bases; bases without a gene match: 6. The germline V gene encodes CDR1 MGHRA and CDR2 YSYEKL. The TCR comes from an adult in good health. The rearrangement joined TRBV4-1 to TRBJ1-2; 9 of the junction bases match TRBD1. The sample was peripheral blood, taken on day 0 of AZD1222 vaccination. The CDR3 protein is CASSHSGGQGYGYTF. The DNA reads TGCGCCAGCAGCCATTCTGGGGGACAGGGCTATGGCTACACCTTC.